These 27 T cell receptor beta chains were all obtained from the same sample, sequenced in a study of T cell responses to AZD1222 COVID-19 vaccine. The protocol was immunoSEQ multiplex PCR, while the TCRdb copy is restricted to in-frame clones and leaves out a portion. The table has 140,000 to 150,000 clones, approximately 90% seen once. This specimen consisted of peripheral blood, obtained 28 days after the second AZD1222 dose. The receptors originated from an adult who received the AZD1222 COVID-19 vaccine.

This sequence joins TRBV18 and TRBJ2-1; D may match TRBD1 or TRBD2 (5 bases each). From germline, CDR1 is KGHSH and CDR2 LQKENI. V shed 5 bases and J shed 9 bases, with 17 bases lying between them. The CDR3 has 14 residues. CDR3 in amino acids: CASSGGVPRGEQFF. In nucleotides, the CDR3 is TGTGCCAGCTCAGGGGGAGTGCCCCGGGGTGAGCAGTTCTTC.

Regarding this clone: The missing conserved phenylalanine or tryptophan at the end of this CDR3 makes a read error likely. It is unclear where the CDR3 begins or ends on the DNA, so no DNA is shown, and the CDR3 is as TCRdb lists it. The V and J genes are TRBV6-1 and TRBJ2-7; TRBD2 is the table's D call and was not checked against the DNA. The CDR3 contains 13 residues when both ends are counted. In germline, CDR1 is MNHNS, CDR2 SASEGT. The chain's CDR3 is CASSEGGLAGIFL.

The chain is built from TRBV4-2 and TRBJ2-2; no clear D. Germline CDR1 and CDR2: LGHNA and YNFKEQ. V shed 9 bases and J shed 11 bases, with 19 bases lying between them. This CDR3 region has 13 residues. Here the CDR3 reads CASNRVGTRELFF. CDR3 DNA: TGTGCCAGTAATCGAGTGGGTACTCGAGAGCTGTTTTTT.

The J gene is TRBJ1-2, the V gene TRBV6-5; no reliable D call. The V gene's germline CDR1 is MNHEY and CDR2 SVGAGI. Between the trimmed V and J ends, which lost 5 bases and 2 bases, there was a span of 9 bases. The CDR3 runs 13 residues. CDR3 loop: CASSTVGNYGYTF. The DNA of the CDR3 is TGTGCCAGCAGTACCGTCGGAAACTATGGCTACACCTTC.

For the CDR3, the DNA is TGTGCCAGTAGTCGGCGCTCCTATAATTCACCCCTCCACTTT. This translates into CASSRRSYNSPLHF. The chain couples TRBV19 to TRBJ1-6; D gene ambiguous. In germline, CDR1 is LNHDA, CDR2 SQIVND (reference sequence). Trimming removed 5 bases from V and 0 bases from J, with 5 bases in between. The CDR3 loop spans 14 amino acids.

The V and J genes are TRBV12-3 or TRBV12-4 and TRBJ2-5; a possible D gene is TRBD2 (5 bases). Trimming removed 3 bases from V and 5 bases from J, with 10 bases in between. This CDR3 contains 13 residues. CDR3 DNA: TGTGCCAGCAGTTTTCGAGGGTGGGAGACCCAGTACTTC. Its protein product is CASSFRGWETQYF.

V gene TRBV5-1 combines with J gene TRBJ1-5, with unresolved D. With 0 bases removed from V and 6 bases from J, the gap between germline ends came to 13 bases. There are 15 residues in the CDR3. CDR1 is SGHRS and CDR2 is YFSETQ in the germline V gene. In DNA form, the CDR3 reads TGCGCCAGCAGCTTGGGGAATCTTGCAGGTCAGCCCCAGCATTTT. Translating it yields CASSLGNLAGQPQHF.

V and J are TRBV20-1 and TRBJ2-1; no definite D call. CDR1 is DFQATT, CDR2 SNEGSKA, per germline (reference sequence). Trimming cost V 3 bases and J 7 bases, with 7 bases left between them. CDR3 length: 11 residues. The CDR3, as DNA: TGCAGTGCTAGCCCCCTAAATGAGCAGTTCTTC. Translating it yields CSASPLNEQFF.

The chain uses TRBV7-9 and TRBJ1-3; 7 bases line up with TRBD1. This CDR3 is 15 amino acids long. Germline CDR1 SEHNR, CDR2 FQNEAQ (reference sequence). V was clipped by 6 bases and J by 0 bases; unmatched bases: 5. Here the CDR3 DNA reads TGTGCCAGCAGAATTCCAGGGGGCTCTGGAAACACCATATATTTT. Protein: CASRIPGGSGNTIYF.

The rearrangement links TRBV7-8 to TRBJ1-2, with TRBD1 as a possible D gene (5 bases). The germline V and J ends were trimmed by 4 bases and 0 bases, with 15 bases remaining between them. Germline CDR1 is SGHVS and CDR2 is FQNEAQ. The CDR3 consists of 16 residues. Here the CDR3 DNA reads TGTGCCAGCAGCTCCGAGGGGTCCCCGACTAACTATGGCTACACCTTC. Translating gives CASSSEGSPTNYGYTF.

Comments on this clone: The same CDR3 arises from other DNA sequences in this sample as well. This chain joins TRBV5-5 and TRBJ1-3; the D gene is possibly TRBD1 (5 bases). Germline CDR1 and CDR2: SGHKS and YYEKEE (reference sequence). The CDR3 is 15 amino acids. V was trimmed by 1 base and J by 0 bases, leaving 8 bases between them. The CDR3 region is CASSLTGPSGNTIYF. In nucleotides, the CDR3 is TGTGCCAGCAGCTTGACAGGTCCCTCTGGAAACACCATATATTTT.

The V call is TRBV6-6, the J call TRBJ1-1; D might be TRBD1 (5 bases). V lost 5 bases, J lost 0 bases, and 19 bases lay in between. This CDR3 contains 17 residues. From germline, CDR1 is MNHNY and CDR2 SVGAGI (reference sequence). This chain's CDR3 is CASSPDSPGRMNTEAFF. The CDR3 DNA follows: TGTGCCAGCAGTCCAGACTCGCCGGGACGGATGAACACTGAAGCTTTCTTT.

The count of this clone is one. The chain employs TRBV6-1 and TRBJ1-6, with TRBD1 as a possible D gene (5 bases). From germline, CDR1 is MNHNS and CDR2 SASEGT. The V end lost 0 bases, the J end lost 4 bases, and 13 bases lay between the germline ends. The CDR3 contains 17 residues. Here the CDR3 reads CASSEATQGRYNSPLHF. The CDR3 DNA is TGTGCCAGCAGTGAAGCTACCCAGGGCCGTTATAATTCACCCCTCCACTTT.

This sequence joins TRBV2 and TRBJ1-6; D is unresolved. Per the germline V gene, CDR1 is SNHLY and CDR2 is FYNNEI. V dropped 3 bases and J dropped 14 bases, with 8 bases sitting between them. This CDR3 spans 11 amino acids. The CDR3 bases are TGTGCCAGCAGTGACGGAGATACCCTCCACTTT. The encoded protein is CASSDGDTLHF.

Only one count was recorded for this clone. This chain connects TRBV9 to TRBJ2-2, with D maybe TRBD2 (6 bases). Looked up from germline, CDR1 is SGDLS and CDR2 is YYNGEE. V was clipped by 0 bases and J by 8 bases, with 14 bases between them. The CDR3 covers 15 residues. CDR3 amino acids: CASSVVDSGGGELFF. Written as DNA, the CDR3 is TGTGCCAGCAGCGTAGTCGACTCCGGAGGGGGGGAGCTGTTTTTT.

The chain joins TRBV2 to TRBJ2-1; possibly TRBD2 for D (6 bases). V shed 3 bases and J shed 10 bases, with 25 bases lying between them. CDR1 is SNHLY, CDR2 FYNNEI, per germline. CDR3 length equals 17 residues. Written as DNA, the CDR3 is TGTGCCAGCAGTGATTCGGGTTTGGCGGGGAACAGTCTCGAGCAGTTCTTC. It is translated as CASSDSGLAGNSLEQFF. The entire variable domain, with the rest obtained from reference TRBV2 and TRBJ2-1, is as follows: EPEVTQTPSHQVTQMGQEVILRCVPISNHLYFYWYRQILGQKVEFLVSFYNNEISEKSEIFDDQFSVERPDGSNFTLKIRSTKLEDSAMYFCASSDSGLAGNSLEQFFGPGTRLTVL.

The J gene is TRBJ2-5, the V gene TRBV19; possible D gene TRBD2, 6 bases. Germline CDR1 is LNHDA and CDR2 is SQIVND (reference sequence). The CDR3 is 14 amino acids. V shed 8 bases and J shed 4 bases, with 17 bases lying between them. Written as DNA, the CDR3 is TGTGCCAGTGCCCCGTCAGGGCGGGGAGAGACCCAGTACTTC. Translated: CASAPSGRGETQYF.

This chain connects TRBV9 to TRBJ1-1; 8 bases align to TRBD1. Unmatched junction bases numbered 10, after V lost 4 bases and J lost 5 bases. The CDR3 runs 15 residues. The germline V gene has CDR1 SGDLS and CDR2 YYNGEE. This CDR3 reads CASSPRTGQETEAFF. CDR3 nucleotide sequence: TGTGCCAGCAGCCCCCGGACAGGGCAAGAAACTGAAGCTTTCTTT.

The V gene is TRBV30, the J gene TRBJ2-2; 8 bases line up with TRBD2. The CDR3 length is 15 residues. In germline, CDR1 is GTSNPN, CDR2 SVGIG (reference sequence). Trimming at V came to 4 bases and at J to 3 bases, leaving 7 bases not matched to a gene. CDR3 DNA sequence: TGTGCCTGGACTTCCGGGAGGGGGTACACCGGGGAGCTGTTTTTT. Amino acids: CAWTSGRGYTGELFF.

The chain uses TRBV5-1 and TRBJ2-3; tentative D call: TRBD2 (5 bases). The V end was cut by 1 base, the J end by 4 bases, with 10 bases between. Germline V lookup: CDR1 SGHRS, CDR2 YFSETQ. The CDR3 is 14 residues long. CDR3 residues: CASSLRLAADTQYF. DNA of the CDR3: TGCGCCAGCAGCTTGCGTCTAGCCGCAGATACGCAGTATTTT.

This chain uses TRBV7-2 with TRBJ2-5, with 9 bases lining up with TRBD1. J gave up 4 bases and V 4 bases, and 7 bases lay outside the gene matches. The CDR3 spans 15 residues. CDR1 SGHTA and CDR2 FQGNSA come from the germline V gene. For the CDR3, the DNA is TGTGCCAGCAGCTCACAAGCGACAGGGGGAGAGACCCAGTACTTC. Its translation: CASSSQATGGETQYF.

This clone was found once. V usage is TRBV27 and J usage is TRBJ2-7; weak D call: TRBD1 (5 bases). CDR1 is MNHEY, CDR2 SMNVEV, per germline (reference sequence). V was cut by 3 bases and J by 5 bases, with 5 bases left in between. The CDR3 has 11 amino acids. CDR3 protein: CASSFRDEQYF. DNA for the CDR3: TGTGCCAGCAGTTTCAGGGACGAGCAGTACTTC.

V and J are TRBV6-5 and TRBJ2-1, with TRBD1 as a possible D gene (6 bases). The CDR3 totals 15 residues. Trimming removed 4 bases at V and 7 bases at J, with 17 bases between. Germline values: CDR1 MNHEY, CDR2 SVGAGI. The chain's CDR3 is CASSSDRAKGNEQFF. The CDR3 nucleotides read TGTGCCAGCAGTTCGGACAGAGCCAAGGGAAATGAGCAGTTCTTC.

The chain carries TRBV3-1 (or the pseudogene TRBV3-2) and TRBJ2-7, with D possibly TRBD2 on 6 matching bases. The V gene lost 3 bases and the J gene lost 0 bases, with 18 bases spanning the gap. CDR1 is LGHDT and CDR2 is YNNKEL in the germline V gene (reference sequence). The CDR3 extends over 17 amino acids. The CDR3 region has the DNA TGTGCCAGCAGCCAGACCGGAACACCGACTAGCTCCTACGAGCAGTACTTC. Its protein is CASSQTGTPTSSYEQYF.

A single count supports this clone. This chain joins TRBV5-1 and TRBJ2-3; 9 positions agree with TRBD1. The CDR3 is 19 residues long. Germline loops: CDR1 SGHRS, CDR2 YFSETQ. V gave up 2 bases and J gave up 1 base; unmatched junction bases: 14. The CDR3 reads CASSFFSLDRGWGTDTQYF. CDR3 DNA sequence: TGCGCCAGCAGCTTTTTTAGTTTGGACAGGGGATGGGGCACAGATACGCAGTATTTT.

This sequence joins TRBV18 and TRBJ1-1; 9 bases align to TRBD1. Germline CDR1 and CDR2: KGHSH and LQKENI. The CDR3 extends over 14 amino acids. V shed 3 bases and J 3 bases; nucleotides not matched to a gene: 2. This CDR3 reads CASSPTGGDTEAFF. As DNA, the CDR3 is TGTGCCAGCTCACCGACAGGGGGTGACACTGAAGCTTTCTTT.

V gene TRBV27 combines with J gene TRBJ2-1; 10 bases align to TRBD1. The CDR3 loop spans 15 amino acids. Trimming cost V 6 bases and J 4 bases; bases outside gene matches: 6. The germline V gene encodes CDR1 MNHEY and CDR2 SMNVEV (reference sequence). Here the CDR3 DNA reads TGTGCCAGCAGACCCCGACAGGGGGCTTACAATGAGCAGTTCTTC. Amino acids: CASRPRQGAYNEQFF.